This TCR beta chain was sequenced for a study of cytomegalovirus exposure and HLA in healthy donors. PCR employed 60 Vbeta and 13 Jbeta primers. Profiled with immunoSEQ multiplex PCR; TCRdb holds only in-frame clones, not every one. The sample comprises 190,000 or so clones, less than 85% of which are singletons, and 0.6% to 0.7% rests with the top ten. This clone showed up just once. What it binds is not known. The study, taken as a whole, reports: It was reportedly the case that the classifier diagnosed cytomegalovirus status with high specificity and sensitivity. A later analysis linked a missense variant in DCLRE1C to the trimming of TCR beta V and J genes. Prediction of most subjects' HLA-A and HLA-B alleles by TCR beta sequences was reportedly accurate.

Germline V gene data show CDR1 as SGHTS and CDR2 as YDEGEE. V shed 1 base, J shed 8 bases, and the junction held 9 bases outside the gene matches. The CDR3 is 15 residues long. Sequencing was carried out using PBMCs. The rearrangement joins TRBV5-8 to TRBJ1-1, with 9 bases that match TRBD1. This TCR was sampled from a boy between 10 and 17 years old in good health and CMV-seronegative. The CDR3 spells CASSLTGGRPVEAFF. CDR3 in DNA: TGTGCCAGCAGCTTGACAGGGGGCCGACCCGTGGAAGCTTTCTTT.